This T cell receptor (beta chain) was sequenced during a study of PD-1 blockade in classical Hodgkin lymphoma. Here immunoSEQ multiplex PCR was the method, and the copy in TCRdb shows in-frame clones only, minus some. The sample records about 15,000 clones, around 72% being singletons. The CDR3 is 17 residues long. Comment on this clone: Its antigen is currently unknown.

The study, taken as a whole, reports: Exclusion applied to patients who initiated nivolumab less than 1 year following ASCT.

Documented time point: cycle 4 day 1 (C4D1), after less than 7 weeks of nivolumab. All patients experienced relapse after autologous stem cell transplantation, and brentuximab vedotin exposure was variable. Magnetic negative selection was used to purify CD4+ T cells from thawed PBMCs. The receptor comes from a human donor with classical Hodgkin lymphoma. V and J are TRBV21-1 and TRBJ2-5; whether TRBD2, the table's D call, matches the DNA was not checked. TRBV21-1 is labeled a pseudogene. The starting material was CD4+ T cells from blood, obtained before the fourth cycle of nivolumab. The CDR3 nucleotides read TGTGCCAGCAGCAAAGACTCTCTCCTAGCGGGGGAAGAGACCCAGTACTTC. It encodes CASSKDSLLAGEETQYF.